Presented here are 24 T cell receptor beta chains from one specimen sequenced in a study of T cells in Graves' hyperthyroidism and ophthalmopathy. Amplified TCR beta CDR3 regions derived from RNA transcripts. In the first-round RT-PCR of the TCR CDR3, the HTBI primer set was used. TCRdb reprocessed the multiplex PCR reads with MiXCR, giving one entry per CDR3 protein. In the table there are 540,000 or so distinct CDR3 sequences, roughly 14% of which are singletons. Material for sequencing was blood. These receptors were taken from a woman in her twenties or thirties with Graves' hyperthyroidism.

The sample holds a few counts of this clonotype. V is TRBV19 and J is TRBJ2-2; 9 bases align to TRBD1. The CDR3 contains 15 residues. The ends lost 5 bases at V and 5 bases at J; junction bases unmatched: 6. Germline CDR1 is LNHDA and CDR2 is SQIVND (reference sequence). CDR3 residues: CASSWGQGRTGELFF. In DNA form, the CDR3 reads TGTGCCAGTAGTTGGGGACAGGGAAGAACCGGGGAGCTGTTTTTT.

This clonotype was recorded many times. The CDR3 DNA follows: TGCGCCAGCAGTCCGGTCGGCGGGTCTTCCTACGAGCAGTACTTC. Protein: CASSPVGGSSYEQYF. V gene TRBV5-1 combines with J gene TRBJ2-7, with a tentative D call TRBD2 (5 bases). This CDR3 has 15 amino acids. V was clipped by 5 bases and J by 1 base, with 16 bases between them. The germline V gene encodes CDR1 SGHRS and CDR2 YFSETQ.

This clonotype has ten or more counts. The rearrangement uses TRBV20-1 and TRBJ2-1; TRBD2 aligns across 8 bases. V dropped 0 bases and J dropped 3; count of bases not matched to a gene: 7. The length of the CDR3 is 16 residues. The germline gives CDR1 DFQATT, CDR2 SNEGSKA (reference sequence). The CDR3 spells CSARDLVGRGYNEQFF. CDR3 DNA: TGCAGTGCTAGAGATTTGGTCGGGAGGGGCTACAATGAGCAGTTCTTC.

This clonotype has a count of ten or more. The J gene is TRBJ2-5, the V gene TRBV18; 7 bases fit TRBD1. In germline, CDR1 is KGHSH, CDR2 LQKENI. This CDR3 is 14 amino acids long. Germline trimming cut 0 bases from V and 4 bases from J; bases unmatched to any gene: 2. The CDR3 DNA follows: TGTGCCAGCTCACCACCGACAGGGCTAGAGACCCAGTACTTC. It yields the protein CASSPPTGLETQYF.

This clonotype has just a few counts. The chain is built from TRBV6-2 or TRBV6-3 and TRBJ2-7; D is uncertain. This CDR3 spans 13 amino acids. Trimming pared 7 bases from V and 0 bases from J, leaving 10 bases between. Germline V gene data show CDR1 as MNHEY and CDR2 as SVGEGT. This chain's CDR3 is CASNLFTSYEQYF. CDR3 nucleotides: TGTGCCAGCAACCTTTTTACCTCCTACGAGCAGTACTTC.

The sample holds many counts of this clonotype. The chain uses TRBV7-9 and TRBJ2-1; TRBD2 matches 7 bases. Germline lookup yields CDR1 SEHNR and CDR2 FQNEAQ (reference sequence). J gave up 0 bases and V 5 bases, and 10 bases lay outside the gene matches. The CDR3 spans 17 residues. Written as DNA, the CDR3 is TGTGCCAGCAGCCCCATGAGCGGCGGGAGCTCCTACAATGAGCAGTTCTTC. Its protein is CASSPMSGGSSYNEQFF.

The V gene is TRBV7-9, the J gene TRBJ2-3; possible D gene TRBD1, 6 bases. Germline V lookup: CDR1 SEHNR, CDR2 FQNEAQ (reference sequence). The CDR3 runs 13 residues. Trimming took 6 bases from V and 3 from J, leaving 10 bases between them. The CDR3 here is CASRPRGTDTQYF. The CDR3 region has the DNA TGTGCCAGCAGGCCCAGGGGTACAGATACGCAGTATTTT.

The chain is built from TRBV7-2 and TRBJ2-3; 7 bases are a match to TRBD1. This CDR3 has 15 residues. Germline V gene sequence: CDR1 SGHTA, CDR2 FQGNSA. V dropped 5 bases and J dropped 4; count of bases not matched to a gene: 9. CDR3 DNA: TGTGCCAGCAGCCACGGGCAGGGGGTCCCAGATACGCAGTATTTT. Translated, it gives CASSHGQGVPDTQYF.

This clonotype was picked up a small number of times. An end of the junction does not agree with germline; a read error may underlie this. The genes are TRBV5-1 and TRBJ2-1; 12 nucleotides agree with TRBD2. CDR1 and CDR2 from the germline V gene are SGHRS and YFSETQ. This CDR3 is built from 18 residues. CDR3 residues: CASSRLAGAVYAYNEQFF. The CDR3 coding sequence is TGTGCCAGCAGCCGACTAGCGGGAGCAGTGTACGCCTACAATGAGCAGTTCTTC.

The chain has TRBV6-6 and TRBJ1-5; 7 bases align to TRBD1. V shed 2 bases, J shed 2 bases, and the junction held 3 bases outside the gene matches. From germline, CDR1 is MNHNY and CDR2 SVGAGI (reference sequence). This CDR3 comprises 15 residues. In DNA form, the CDR3 reads TGTGCCAGCAGTTACGAGGGGGCCCGCAATCAGCCCCAGCATTTT. It yields the protein CASSYEGARNQPQHF.

V usage is TRBV7-2 and J usage is TRBJ2-3; TRBD2 aligns across 8 bases. V was clipped by 3 bases and J by 0 bases; unmatched bases: 8. Germline CDR1 and CDR2: SGHTA and FQGNSA. The CDR3 consists of 17 residues. The CDR3 DNA sequence: TGTGCCAGCAGCTTTTCGGGGGGGGAGTGGAGCACAGATACGCAGTATTTT. Protein: CASSFSGGEWSTDTQYF.

This clonotype was seen ten or more times. The chain is built from TRBV28 and TRBJ2-7; D might be TRBD2 (6 bases). The germline V gene has CDR1 MDHEN and CDR2 SYDVKM. The CDR3 is 14 amino acids. Trimming cost V 6 bases and J 4 bases, with 16 bases left between them. CDR3 nucleotides: TGTGCCAGCAGAGTCGACAAGAGCGGGTACGAGCAGTACTTC. It specifies CASRVDKSGYEQYF.

The V gene is TRBV9, the J gene TRBJ1-4, with D perhaps TRBD1 (6 bases). V lost 4 bases to trimming and J lost 4 bases, with 14 bases between them. The CDR3 is 15 amino acids. Germline-derived CDR1 and CDR2 are SGDLS and YYNGEE. CDR3 bases: TGTGCCAGCAGCTGGTCAGGGGCTGTTAATGAAAAACTGTTTTTT. It codes for CASSWSGAVNEKLFF. The full variable domain, its missing parts supplied by reference TRBV9 and TRBJ1-4, is DSGVTQTPKHLITATGQRVTLRCSPRSGDLSVYWYQQSLDQGLQFLIQYYNGEERAKGNILERFSAQQFPDLHSELNLSSLELGDSALYFCASSWSGAVNEKLFFGSGTQLSVL.

This clonotype was observed a handful of times. The chain employs TRBV20-1 and TRBJ2-2; 11 positions match TRBD1. This CDR3 contains 15 residues. Germline-derived CDR1 and CDR2 are DFQATT and SNEGSKA (reference sequence). Unmatched junction bases numbered 7, after V lost 5 bases and J lost 5 bases. CDR3: CSARRTGGETGELFF. The CDR3 DNA follows: TGCAGTGCTCGTAGGACAGGGGGCGAGACCGGGGAGCTGTTTTTT.

This clonotype has at least ten counts. The chain has TRBV20-1 and TRBJ2-1; 9 bases align to TRBD2. V gave up 5 bases and J gave up 6 bases; unmatched junction bases: 14. The germline gives CDR1 DFQATT, CDR2 SNEGSKA (reference sequence). CDR3 length: 16 residues. CDR3 coding DNA: TGCAGTGCTTTTAGGCGAGCCGGCGGGAGGGCCAATGAGCAGTTCTTC. As protein: CSAFRRAGGRANEQFF.

The chain has TRBV30 and TRBJ1-2, with D hard to call. Germline-derived CDR1 and CDR2 are GTSNPN and SVGIG (reference sequence). This CDR3 is 13 amino acids long. The V gene lost 4 bases and the J gene lost 1 base, with 10 bases spanning the gap. CDR3 amino acids: CAWNPNDNYGYTF. DNA for the CDR3: TGTGCCTGGAATCCAAACGATAACTATGGCTACACCTTC.

This clonotype was counted many times. The V and J genes are TRBV18 and TRBJ1-5; 10 bases map to TRBD1. Trimming took 3 bases from V and 7 from J; bases not matched to a gene: 3. Germline V gene data show CDR1 as KGHSH and CDR2 as LQKENI. The CDR3 consists of 14 residues. The CDR3: CASSPGTGEQPQHF. DNA of the CDR3: TGTGCCAGCTCACCCGGGACAGGGGAACAGCCCCAGCATTTT.

A remark on this clonotype: A single base separates this from a much larger clone, so it may be a read error. CDR3 nucleotide sequence: TGCGCCAGCAGCCCCCCGGACAGGGACGGCATTCAGTACTTC. As protein: CASSPPDRDGIQYF. V usage is TRBV5-1 and J usage is TRBJ2-4, with TRBD1 matching 8 bases. Germline values: CDR1 SGHRS, CDR2 YFSETQ. Trimming removed 4 bases from V and 9 bases from J; junction bases left unmatched: 9. CDR3 length: 14 residues.

This clonotype was recorded many times. DNA of the CDR3: TGTGCCAGCAGCTCGGGCGGCGGTAGCACAGATACGCAGTATTTT. This encodes CASSSGGGSTDTQYF. This chain uses TRBV11-3 with TRBJ2-3; D is unclear. Looked up from germline, CDR1 is SGHNT and CDR2 is YENEEA. V lost 4 bases to trimming and J lost 0 bases, with 11 bases between them. The CDR3 contains 15 residues.

Many counts were recorded for this clonotype. The chain recombines TRBV20-1 with TRBJ2-3; the match to TRBD2 covers 10 bases. The germline V gene has CDR1 DFQATT and CDR2 SNEGSKA (reference sequence). This CDR3 is built from 14 residues. The ends lost 6 bases at V and 6 bases at J; junction bases unmatched: 9. The CDR3 coding sequence is TGCAGTGCCCAAGCGGGAGGGCCTCGGGATACGCAGTATTTT. Its protein is CSAQAGGPRDTQYF.

CDR3 amino acids: CASSFVAGGNEQFF. CDR3 sequence (DNA): TGTGCCAGCAGCTTTGTAGCGGGAGGAAATGAGCAGTTCTTC. The V gene is TRBV7-9, the J gene TRBJ2-1, with 10 bases lining up with TRBD2. The germline V gene has CDR1 SEHNR and CDR2 FQNEAQ (reference sequence). CDR3 size: 14 residues. V lost 3 bases and J lost 7; bases outside the gene matches: 3.

This clonotype has more than one count but fewer than ten. CDR3 nucleotides: TGCAGCGGAGCACCCTGGACTAGCGCAAACAATGAGCAGTTCTTC. Translation gives CSGAPWTSANNEQFF. This chain uses TRBV29-1 with TRBJ2-1; the match to TRBD2 covers 9 bases. The trim removed 7 bases at V and 5 bases at J, leaving 12 bases unmatched. This CDR3 has 15 amino acids. Germline CDR1 reads SQVTM; CDR2 reads ANQGSEA.

This clonotype has at least ten counts. V usage is TRBV28 and J usage is TRBJ1-1; the match to TRBD1 covers 7 bases. Germline CDR1 reads MDHEN; CDR2 reads SYDVKM. The CDR3 contains 14 residues. V was pared by 2 bases and J by 11 bases, with 11 bases of the junction left unmatched. CDR3 loop: CASSLSMTGRRAFF. CDR3 DNA: TGTGCCAGCAGTTTAAGCATGACAGGGCGTCGGGCTTTCTTT. Full variable domain (rest looked up from reference TRBV28 and TRBJ1-1): DVKVTQSSRYLVKRTGEKVFLECVQDMDHENMFWYRQDPGLGLRLIYFSYDVKMKEKGDIPEGYSVSREKKERFSLILESASTNQTSMYLCASSLSMTGRRAFFGQGTRLTVV.

The sample holds many counts of this clonotype. The rearrangement links TRBV3-1 to TRBJ2-5; tentatively, D is TRBD1 or TRBD2 (5 bases each). The germline CDR1 and CDR2 sequences are LGHDT and YNNKEL (reference sequence). Trimming cost V 3 bases and J 4 bases, with 12 bases left between them. CDR3 length: 14 residues. CDR3 amino acids: CASSHRAGGETQYF. The CDR3 coding sequence is TGTGCCAGCAGCCACAGGGCTGGGGGAGAGACCCAGTACTTC.